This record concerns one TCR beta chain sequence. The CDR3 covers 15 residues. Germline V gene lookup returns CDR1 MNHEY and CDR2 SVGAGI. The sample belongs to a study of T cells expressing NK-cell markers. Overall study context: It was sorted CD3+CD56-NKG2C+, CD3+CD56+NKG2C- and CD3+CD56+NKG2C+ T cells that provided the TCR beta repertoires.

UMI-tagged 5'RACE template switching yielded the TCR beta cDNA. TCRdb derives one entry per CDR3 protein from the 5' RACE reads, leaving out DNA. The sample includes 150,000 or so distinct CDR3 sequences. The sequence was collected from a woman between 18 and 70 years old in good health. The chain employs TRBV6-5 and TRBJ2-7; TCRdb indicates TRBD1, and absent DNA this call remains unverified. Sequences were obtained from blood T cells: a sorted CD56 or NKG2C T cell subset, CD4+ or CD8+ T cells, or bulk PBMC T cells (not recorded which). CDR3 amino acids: CASSYYPGNSYEQYF.